This is a list of T cell receptor beta chains from one sample in a study of T cells in Graves' hyperthyroidism and ophthalmopathy. MiXCR, applied by TCRdb to the multiplex PCR reads, yields one record per CDR3 protein. The table includes roughly 800,000 distinct CDR3 sequences, roughly 37% detected once. The source material was blood. The receptors derive from a man between 18 and 35 years old with Graves' hyperthyroidism. Both conserved end residues are part of each CDR3. Each record gives: V gene, clone size, D gene, J gene, CDR3 protein, CDR3 DNA. The D gene is left open where the match is weak. For some rows the clone size is stated as once, few or many, or as a class when expanded; others skip it.

TRBV20-1	-	-	TRBJ1-2	CSARGGPADTNYGYTF	TGCAGTGCTAGGGGGGGGCCTGCAGACACTAACTATGGCTACACCTTC
TRBV20-1	-	-	TRBJ1-2	CSARPKANYGYTF	TGCAGTGCTAGACCGAAAGCTAACTATGGCTACACCTTC
TRBV5-1	few	-	TRBJ2-7	CASSIMPQNSYEQYF	TGCGCCAGCAGTATTATGCCACAGAACTCCTACGAGCAGTACTTC
TRBV25-1	-	-	TRBJ1-6	CASILTRGRNSPLHF	TGTGCCAGCATCCTGACCCGGGGAAGGAATTCACCCCTCCACTTT
TRBV7-9	few	-	TRBJ2-2	CASSLSTTLAANTGELFF	TGTGCCAGCAGCTTATCGACCACACTCGCCGCGAACACCGGGGAGCTGTTTTTT
TRBV12-3/TRBV12-4	-	-	TRBJ1-1	CASSLVLPGSAFF	TGTGCCAGCAGTTTAGTTCTTCCAGGGTCAGCTTTCTTT
TRBV7-2	-	TRBD1	TRBJ2-2	CASSLVPGTGLIGELFF	TGTGCCAGCAGCTTAGTCCCCGGGACAGGGTTAATCGGGGAGCTGTTTTTT
TRBV7-2	-	TRBD1	TRBJ1-1	CASSFLEGQGNAEAFF	TGTGCCAGCAGCTTCCTTGAGGGACAGGGGAACGCTGAAGCTTTCTTT
TRBV29-1	once	-	TRBJ1-2	CSTTDGYGYTF	TGCAGCACCACTGACGGCTATGGCTACACCTTC
TRBV4-3	-	-	TRBJ2-2	CASSQDRWSVLNTGELFF	TGCGCCAGCAGCCAAGATAGGTGGTCCGTACTCAACACCGGGGAGCTGTTTTTT
TRBV20-1	many	-	TRBJ2-5	CSADRDQETQYF	TGCAGTGCTGACCGGGACCAAGAGACCCAGTACTTC
TRBV7-8	-	-	TRBJ1-4	CASSFGGHGNEKLFF	TGTGCCAGCAGCTTCGGGGGCCATGGGAATGAAAAACTGTTTTTT
TRBV19	few	-	TRBJ1-1	CASSIGLQVLTEAFF	TGTGCCAGTAGTATTGGTCTCCAGGTTCTCACTGAAGCTTTCTTT
TRBV10-3	many	-	TRBJ1-1	CAISAGGSDTEAFF	TGTGCCATCAGTGCAGGAGGGAGCGACACTGAAGCTTTCTTT
TRBV20-1	-	-	TRBJ2-7	CSARDTFEQYF	TGCAGTGCTAGAGATACGTTCGAGCAGTACTTC
TRBV7-2	-	-	TRBJ2-6	CASSLDAPSSGANVLTF	TGTGCCAGCAGCTTAGACGCCCCTAGTTCTGGGGCCAACGTCCTGACTTTC
TRBV11-2	many	-	TRBJ1-2	CASLLETGNYGYTF	TGTGCCAGCCTCCTAGAGACTGGAAACTATGGCTACACCTTC
TRBV7-2	few	-	TRBJ2-7	CASSDAGAYEQYF	TGTGCCAGCAGTGACGCCGGGGCCTACGAGCAGTACTTC
TRBV19	many	-	TRBJ1-5	CASSQDSFNQPQHF	TGTGCCAGTAGCCAGGACAGTTTCAATCAGCCCCAGCATTTT
TRBV11-1	-	-	TRBJ1-1	CAWSLGTSTEAFF	TGTGCCTGGAGTTTGGGGACCTCCACTGAAGCTTTCTTT
TRBV6-5	-	-	TRBJ1-1	CASSSTMTTEAFF	TGTGCCAGCAGTTCCACTATGACTACTGAAGCTTTCTTT
TRBV20-1	many	-	TRBJ2-7	CSAEGSYEQYF	TGCAGTGCTGAGGGATCCTACGAGCAGTACTTC
TRBV10-3	-	-	TRBJ1-4	CAISAILKGVF	TGTGCCATCAGTGCCATACTGAAAGGGGTTTTT
TRBV29-1	many	-	TRBJ2-2	CSVAQQNTGELFF	TGCAGCGTTGCCCAACAGAACACCGGGGAGCTGTTTTTT
TRBV13	few	TRBD1	TRBJ2-5	CASSSTGEQETQYF	TGTGCCAGCAGCTCTACAGGGGAACAAGAGACCCAGTACTTC
TRBV5-1	-	-	TRBJ1-2	CASSLDVAGGYTF	TGCGCCAGCAGCTTGGATGTGGCAGGTGGCTACACCTTC
TRBV7-2	-	TRBD1	TRBJ1-2	CASSYSTGAGYTF	TGCGCCAGCAGTTACTCGACAGGGGCTGGCTACACCTTC
TRBV15	many	-	TRBJ2-6	CATSRVGGSGANVLTF	TGTGCCACCAGCAGAGTAGGGGGTTCTGGGGCCAACGTCCTGACTTTC
TRBV14	-	TRBD1	TRBJ1-2	CASSQTGNPGYGYTF	TGTGCCAGCAGCCAGACAGGGAACCCCGGCTATGGCTACACCTTC
TRBV10-3	-	-	TRBJ2-5	CAMSESKETQYF	TGTGCCATGAGTGAGTCGAAAGAGACCCAGTACTTC
TRBV5-4	few	TRBD1	TRBJ2-5	CASSLEGALETQYF	TGTGCCAGCAGCTTGGAGGGGGCATTGGAGACCCAGTACTTC
TRBV20-1	-	-	TRBJ1-2	CSAPGAFYGYTF	TGCAGTGCTCCGGGGGCTTTCTATGGCTACACCTTC
TRBV5-1	-	-	TRBJ2-5	CASSPPAGTTPRGQSQETQYF	TGCGCCAGCAGCCCGCCAGCCGGGACTACTCCTCGGGGGCAAAGCCAAGAGACCCAGTACTTC
TRBV15	-	-	TRBJ2-5	CASSWGGFQETQYF	TGTGCCAGCAGCTGGGGGGGCTTTCAAGAGACCCAGTACTTC
TRBV24-1	-	TRBD1	TRBJ2-5	CATSDFPGGRLQETQYF	TGTGCCACCAGTGATTTTCCAGGGGGCCGGCTTCAAGAGACCCAGTACTTC
TRBV7-3	few	-	TRBJ1-6	CASSLTSRNSPLHF	TGTGCCAGCAGCTTAACCAGCCGTAATTCACCCCTCCACTTT
TRBV5-8	few	TRBD1	TRBJ1-1	CASSLQGSFTMNTEAFF	TGTGCCAGCAGCTTACAGGGGTCCTTCACGATGAACACTGAAGCTTTCTTT
TRBV7-2	few	-	TRBJ1-6	CASSQDPGPPLHF	TGTGCCAGCAGCCAAGATCCGGGACCACCCCTCCACTTT
TRBV4-1	-	TRBD1	TRBJ2-7	CASSQDNRQGAREQYF	TGTGCCAGCAGCCAAGATAATCGACAGGGTGCTAGGGAGCAGTACTTC
TRBV6-5	few	-	TRBJ1-4	CASSYPTADEKLFF	TGTGCCAGCAGTTACCCGACAGCCGATGAAAAACTGTTTTTT
TRBV29-1	many	-	TRBJ1-1	CSGGGGGSEAFF	TGCAGCGGCGGCGGGGGGGGGAGTGAAGCTTTCTTT
TRBV7-9	many	-	TRBJ2-6	CASNRRPRPGANVLTF	TGTGCCAGCAACCGACGGCCGAGACCTGGGGCCAACGTCCTGACTTTC
TRBV29-1	many	-	TRBJ1-2	CSAIAFGGGDYGYTF	TGCAGCGCCATAGCGTTTGGGGGAGGAGACTATGGCTACACCTTC
TRBV7-9	few	-	TRBJ2-7	CASSSVGASYEQYF	TGTGCCAGCAGCTCCGTCGGGGCTTCCTACGAGCAGTACTTC
TRBV7-2	many	-	TRBJ2-7	CASSLGRYGEQYF	TGTGCCAGCAGCTTAGGTCGCTACGGCGAGCAGTACTTC
TRBV20-1	-	TRBD2	TRBJ2-7	CSASSLAGTYEQYF	TGCAGTGCTAGTAGTCTAGCGGGAACCTACGAGCAGTACTTC
TRBV29-1	-	-	TRBJ1-6	CSHARDDYSPLHF	TGCAGCCATGCGAGGGACGATTATTCACCCCTCCACTTT
TRBV7-9	once	-	TRBJ2-5	CASSSLPQGLETQYF	TGTGCCAGCAGCTCCCTACCCCAGGGTCTCGAGACCCAGTACTTC
TRBV13	-	-	TRBJ1-4	CASSPWGATNEKLFF	TGTGCCAGCAGCCCGTGGGGGGCAACTAATGAAAAACTGTTTTTT
TRBV19	few	-	TRBJ1-5	CASSPPGNSNQPQHF	TGTGCCAGTAGTCCCCCGGGAAATAGCAATCAGCCCCAGCATTTT
TRBV24-1	few	-	TRBJ1-2	CAISDLRDGYTF	TGTGCCATCAGTGACCTGCGGGATGGCTACACCTTC
TRBV11-1	-	TRBD2	TRBJ2-7	CASSKLSGGFSYEQYF	TGTGCCAGCAGCAAGCTTAGCGGGGGTTTCTCCTACGAGCAGTACTTC
TRBV12-3/TRBV12-4	many	-	TRBJ2-6	CASSFTPGANVLTF	TGTGCCAGCAGTTTCACGCCTGGGGCCAACGTCCTGACTTTC
TRBV9	-	-	TRBJ1-1	CASSDRDGGDEAFF	TGTGCCAGCAGTGACAGAGATGGGGGAGACGAAGCTTTCTTT